The clone carrying this T cell receptor beta chain rates as medium-sized. What it recognizes is unknown. One end of the junction varies from germline; a read error may be responsible. The source of the sample is a study of CD8 T cells in ankylosing spondylitis. Overall study results and limits: Researchers report that disease-linked clones proved CD8+ and relatively rare in peripheral blood.

In making TCR beta libraries, quantitative 5'-RACE with molecular barcodes was used. TCRdb re-analysed the 5' RACE reads in MiXCR, keeping a single row per CDR3 protein. The sample holds tens of thousands of distinct CDR3 sequences, about a tenth seen once. The specimen was blood, either unsorted or a sorted T cell fraction (not recorded which). This TCR was recovered from a male donor with ankylosing spondylitis or in good health (not recorded which).

CDR3 DNA sequence: TGTGCCAGCAGCTTAGGAGAGACCCAGTACTTC. Translation: CASSLGETQYF. The V call is TRBV12-3 or TRBV12-4, the J call TRBJ2-5; D is ambiguous. CDR3 size: 11 residues.